Following are 3 T cell receptor beta chains from one sample sequenced in a study of tissue T cells after allogeneic stem cell transplantation. Measured with immunoSEQ multiplex PCR; TCRdb has only the in-frame clones, and not every one. Among over a thousand clones listed, about 48% were seen once. The specimen comprised esophageal tissue, sampled at autopsy. These receptors came from a female patient between 40 and 69 years old with steroid-refractory graft-versus-host disease after an allogeneic stem cell transplant. The T cells may partly be graft donor cells.

The chain is built from TRBV24-1 and TRBJ2-1; TRBD1 matches at 8 bases. CDR1 and CDR2 (germline): KGHDR, SFDVKD. After removal of 3 bases from V and 13 bases from J, the junction contained 7 bases not matched to a gene. This CDR3 spans 13 amino acids. CDR3 in DNA: TGTGCCACCAGTGATCACAGGGGGAAAGAACAGTTCTTC. Protein sequence: CATSDHRGKEQFF.

The genes are TRBV27 and TRBJ1-6; 7 bases match TRBD1. The V segment lost 6 bases and the J segment 6 bases; nucleotides outside the gene matches: 5. CDR3 size: 14 residues. Looked up from germline, CDR1 is MNHEY and CDR2 is SMNVEV (reference sequence). CDR3 amino acids: CASRRQGANSPLHF. The DNA of the CDR3 is TGTGCCAGCAGGCGACAGGGCGCTAATTCACCCCTCCACTTT.

This clone rates as large. The chain uses TRBV4-1 and TRBJ2-3; 8 nucleotides agree with TRBD2. This CDR3 is 15 amino acids long. From germline, CDR1 is MGHRA and CDR2 YSYEKL. Losses at the gene ends were 4 bases for V and 0 bases for J; bases not matched to a gene: 3. The chain's CDR3 is CASSRREASTDTQYF. CDR3 in DNA: TGCGCCAGCAGCCGGCGGGAGGCCAGCACAGATACGCAGTATTTT.